This T cell receptor beta chain was captured in a study of blood T cell repertoires in COVID-19. Trimming removed 7 bases at V and 5 bases at J, with 15 bases between. Germline V lookup: CDR1 SGHAT, CDR2 FQNNGV. CDR3 length: 13 residues. Per the authors' pipeline: Nucleated cell counts were estimated from reference gene primer amplification. Repertoires were generated with immunoSEQ multiplex PCR, while TCRdb's copy carries only in-frame clones and drops some. The V and J calls and clone size come from that table; D and trimming were worked out from the DNA. The sample shows a few hundred thousand clones, around four fifths of them seen only once.

Specimen: peripheral blood. The source is a woman aged 45-65 years with active or convalescent COVID-19. The J gene is TRBJ2-7, the V gene TRBV11-2; the D gene is possibly TRBD1 (6 bases). CDR3 loop: CASIPSNRDEQYF. The CDR3 DNA reads TGTGCCAGCATCCCCTCCAACAGGGACGAGCAGTACTTC.